This T cell receptor (beta chain) was captured in a study of blood T cell repertoires in COVID-19. Only in-frame clones appear in the TCRdb table, and some are missing; sequencing was by immunoSEQ multiplex PCR. The sample has some 64,000 clones; approximately 70% are singletons. V shed 8 bases, J shed 4 bases, and the junction held 10 bases outside the gene matches. Per the germline V gene, CDR1 is MDHEN and CDR2 is SYDVKM. CDR3 length: 14 residues. Input material: PBMCs or T cells enriched from blood (not recorded which). The chain is built from TRBV28 and TRBJ2-7; 8 bases line up with TRBD1. This clonotype originated in a woman aged 55-69 years who had been exposed to COVID-19. The CDR3 bases are TGTGCCAGCGGGACCTCACAGGGGGTATACGAGCAGTACTTC. This codes for CASGTSQGVYEQYF.